This T cell receptor beta chain appears in the sequencing data of a study of identical twins. Template switching supplied a universal primer site; unique molecular identifiers were carried on the cDNA. Using its own MiXCR run on the 5' RACE reads, TCRdb lists one record per CDR3 protein. The sample records about 790,000 distinct CDR3 sequences, 15% to 20% being singletons. Germline CDR1 reads SGHRS; CDR2 reads YFSETQ. V lost 6 bases and J lost 3, with 20 bases in between. The CDR3 consists of 16 residues. This sample also belongs to another study, concerning T cells expressing NK-cell markers. This second study says: Sorted CD3+CD56+NKG2C+, CD3+CD56+NKG2C- and CD3+CD56-NKG2C+ T cells provided the TCR beta repertoires.

Source material: PBMCs. The receptor comes from a woman aged 18 to 35 in good health. This chain links TRBV5-1 with TRBJ2-3; possibly TRBD2 for D (6 bases). This CDR3 is CASKTGDVARTDTQYF. The CDR3 DNA reads as TGCGCCAGCAAGACGGGAGACGTAGCCCGAACAGATACGCAGTATTTT.